The 32 T cell receptor beta chains presented below share a single source sample, sequenced in a study of blood T cell repertoires in COVID-19. Only in-frame clones appear in the TCRdb table, and some are missing; sequencing was by immunoSEQ multiplex PCR. The table lists around 140,000 clones, about 85% of them singletons. Sequencing was carried out using peripheral blood. These receptors were collected from a human donor with acute or convalescent COVID-19. The donor label of this sample is uncertain.

The chain carries TRBV25-1 and TRBJ1-4; D perhaps matches TRBD1 (6 bases). The CDR3 has 16 residues. Trimming pared 4 bases from V and 7 bases from J, leaving 19 bases between. Germline CDR1 and CDR2: MGHDK and SYGVNS. CDR3 loop: CASSGGARGRGEKLFF. CDR3 nucleotide sequence: TGTGCCAGCAGTGGAGGGGCGAGGGGGAGGGGTGAAAAACTGTTTTTT.

The V gene is TRBV5-6, the J gene TRBJ1-3; TRBD1 matches 9 bases. The CDR3 totals 15 residues. J lost 4 bases, V lost 1 base, and 3 bases had no gene match. Germline V lookup: CDR1 SGHDT, CDR2 YYEEEE. CDR3 bases: TGTGCCAGCAGCTTGAACAGGGGGCGAGGAAACACCATATATTTT. Amino acid sequence: CASSLNRGRGNTIYF.

The chain combines TRBV18 with TRBJ1-3; TRBD1 matches 7 bases. Germline V gene lookup returns CDR1 KGHSH and CDR2 LQKENI. The trim removed 0 bases at V and 1 base at J, leaving 6 bases unmatched. CDR3 length equals 17 residues. CDR3 residues: CASSPPGTVVSGNTIYF. CDR3 DNA: TGTGCCAGCTCACCACCCGGGACAGTAGTTTCTGGAAACACCATATATTTT. Variable domain in full (rest from reference TRBV18 and TRBJ1-3): NAGVMQNPRHLVRRRGQEARLRCSPMKGHSHVYWYRQLPEEGLKFMVYLQKENIIDESGMPKERFSAEFPKEGPSILRIQQVVRGDSAAYFCASSPPGTVVSGNTIYFGEGSWLTVV.

This clone occurred a few times. The chain employs TRBV19 and TRBJ1-2; 8 bases are a match to TRBD1. There are 16 residues in the CDR3. With 5 bases clipped from V and 3 bases from J, the junction kept 11 bases outside the gene matches. CDR1 is LNHDA and CDR2 is SQIVND in the germline V gene (reference sequence). CDR3 region: CASSLPGTGPYYGYTF. The CDR3 bases are TGTGCCAGTAGTCTACCCGGGACAGGCCCTTACTATGGCTACACCTTC. Using reference TRBV19 and TRBJ1-2 for the parts outside the CDR3, the full variable domain is DGGITQSPKYLFRKEGQNVTLSCEQNLNHDAMYWYRQDPGQGLRLIYYSQIVNDFQKGDIAEGYSVSREKKESFPLTVTSAQKNPTAFYLCASSLPGTGPYYGYTFGSGTRLTVV.

The chain recombines TRBV6-1 with TRBJ1-4; D is uncertain. V lost 4 bases and J lost 0, with 12 bases in between. Germline values: CDR1 MNHNS, CDR2 SASEGT. This CDR3 is 16 amino acids long. The CDR3 region is CASSGGLNPTNEKLFF. The DNA for the CDR3 is TGTGCCAGCAGTGGAGGACTAAACCCAACTAATGAAAAACTGTTTTTT.

This chain uses TRBV3-1 (or the pseudogene TRBV3-2) with TRBJ1-5, with 7 bases matching TRBD1. CDR1 and CDR2 (germline): LGHDT, YNNKEL (reference sequence). The CDR3 length is 15 residues. Trimming cost V 4 bases and J 1 base; bases outside gene matches: 4. CDR3 nucleotide sequence: TGTGCCAGCAGCCCCGGGACAGCCAGCAATCAGCCCCAGCATTTT. It is translated as CASSPGTASNQPQHF.

The count of this clone is one. The genes are TRBV27 and TRBJ2-5; TRBD2 is a possible D gene (5 bases). This CDR3 comprises 13 residues. Germline CDR1 reads MNHEY; CDR2 reads SMNVEV (reference sequence). The CDR3 DNA follows: TGTGCTACATCATCGGGGTACGGGGAGACCCAGTACTTC. This translates into CATSSGYGETQYF.

The genes are TRBV11-2 and TRBJ2-5; 7 bases agree with TRBD1. CDR3 length: 15 amino acids. With 5 bases clipped from V and 5 bases from J, the junction kept 11 bases outside the gene matches. CDR1 SGHAT and CDR2 FQNNGV come from the germline V gene. CDR3 nucleotide sequence: TGTGCCAGCAGCCCCGGACAAGCCAGGGGGGAGACCCAGTACTTC. Translated, it gives CASSPGQARGETQYF.

The chain recombines TRBV9 with TRBJ2-1, with D perhaps TRBD2 (5 bases). Per the germline V gene, CDR1 is SGDLS and CDR2 is YYNGEE. CDR3 length equals 15 residues. V was shortened by 4 bases and J by 4 bases, with 15 bases between the two germline ends. In DNA, the CDR3 is TGTGCCAGCAGCTCCTCTTCGGGATTGTACAATGAGCAGTTCTTC. It translates to CASSSSSGLYNEQFF.

The J gene is TRBJ2-1, the V gene TRBV9; maybe TRBD2 (5 bases). In germline, CDR1 is SGDLS, CDR2 YYNGEE. CDR3 length: 17 residues. V was clipped by 4 bases and J by 0 bases, with 17 bases between them. In DNA, the CDR3 is TGTGCCAGCAGCCCACCCGGCGGGCCAAGCTCCTACAATGAGCAGTTCTTC. Translating it yields CASSPPGGPSSYNEQFF.

The chain recombines TRBV5-6 with TRBJ2-4; possibly TRBD1 for D (6 bases). With the DNA end fitting TRBJ1-2 better, the J assignment may be wrong. CDR3 length equals 11 residues. Germline values: CDR1 SGHDT, CDR2 YYEEEE. The CDR3 DNA is TGTGCCAGCAGCTTTTCCGGGACATACACCTTC. Translating gives CASSFSGTYTF.

The chain carries TRBV19 and TRBJ1-2, with D unresolved. V was clipped by 2 bases and J by 0 bases, with 7 bases between them. This CDR3 spans 14 amino acids. Germline lookup yields CDR1 LNHDA and CDR2 SQIVND (reference sequence). DNA for the CDR3: TGTGCCAGTAGTATACAAGGAGCTAACTATGGCTACACCTTC. Translated: CASSIQGANYGYTF.

The J gene is TRBJ1-2, the V gene TRBV7-9, with D unclear. V dropped 4 bases and J dropped 8 bases, with 23 bases sitting between them. This CDR3 comprises 16 residues. The germline gives CDR1 SEHNR, CDR2 FQNEAQ (reference sequence). Here the CDR3 DNA reads TGTGCCAGCAGCTCCGTTTTGGAATTGGGCATTCGGGGCTACACCTTC. Translated: CASSSVLELGIRGYTF.

The rearrangement links TRBV19 to TRBJ2-2; 13 nucleotides line up with TRBD2. Germline V gene lookup returns CDR1 LNHDA and CDR2 SQIVND (reference sequence). The V gene end was trimmed by 7 bases and the J gene end by 0 bases; junction bases not matched to a gene: 5. This CDR3 spans 17 amino acids. In DNA form, the CDR3 reads TGTGCCAGTAATCCGGGGACTAGCGGGACGAACACCGGGGAGCTGTTTTTT. Translation gives CASNPGTSGTNTGELFF.

This chain uses TRBV19 with TRBJ2-7; 7 bases are a match to TRBD2. The CDR3 runs 15 residues. V lost 3 bases to trimming and J lost 3 bases; unmatched junction nucleotides: 8. Germline V gene data show CDR1 as LNHDA and CDR2 as SQIVND (reference sequence). This CDR3 reads CASSIASGTIYEQYF. The CDR3 bases are TGTGCCAGTAGTATCGCTAGCGGAACCATCTACGAGCAGTACTTC.

V and J are TRBV30 and TRBJ2-7, with a tentative D call TRBD1 (5 bases). Trimming cost V 0 bases and J 3 bases, with 9 bases left between them. The germline V gene encodes CDR1 GTSNPN and CDR2 SVGIG (reference sequence). There are 13 residues in the CDR3. The CDR3 DNA sequence: TGTGCCTGGAGTGTACTCGACAGCTACGAGCAGTACGTC. This codes for CAWSVLDSYEQYV.

The rearrangement joins TRBV24-1 to TRBJ2-2; D is unclear. Germline V CDR1 and CDR2: KGHDR, SFDVKD. This CDR3 has 11 residues. The V gene lost 8 bases and the J gene lost 5 bases, with 5 bases spanning the gap. CDR3 bases: TGTGCCACCACGGGTACCGGGGAGCTGTTTTTT. It translates to CATTGTGELFF.

The chain combines TRBV28 with TRBJ1-2; possibly TRBD1 for D (5 bases). CDR1 and CDR2 from the germline V gene are MDHEN and SYDVKM. The V end lost 3 bases, the J end lost 8 bases, and 10 bases lay between the germline ends. The CDR3 has 12 residues. The CDR3: CASSLGQRGYTF. Here the CDR3 DNA reads TGTGCCAGCAGTTTGGGGCAGAGGGGCTACACCTTC.

This clone was seen a few times. This chain joins TRBV18 and TRBJ1-3, with D uncertain. Germline V CDR1 and CDR2: KGHSH, LQKENI. Between the trimmed V and J ends, which lost 0 bases and 1 base, there was a span of 10 bases. The length of the CDR3 is 16 residues. The CDR3 region is CASSPPRSISGNTIYF. DNA for the CDR3: TGTGCCAGCTCACCACCCCGTAGTATTTCTGGAAACACCATATATTTT.

The rearrangement uses TRBV30 and TRBJ2-3; 8 positions match TRBD2. V shed 5 bases and J 7 bases; nucleotides not matched to a gene: 11. Germline assignment: CDR1 GTSNPN and CDR2 SVGIG (reference sequence). The CDR3 is 14 residues long. CDR3 sequence (DNA): TGTGCCTGGGCTACTGGGACTAGAACCAATACGCAGTATTTT. Amino acid sequence: CAWATGTRTNTQYF.

The chain is built from TRBV18 and TRBJ2-5; TRBD1 matches at 8 bases. The CDR3 runs to 14 residues. CDR1 and CDR2 (germline): KGHSH, LQKENI. Losses at the gene ends were 2 bases for V and 3 bases for J; bases not matched to a gene: 2. DNA for the CDR3: TGTGCCAGCTCACCAGTGACAGGGGAAGAGACCCAGTACTTC. Translated, it gives CASSPVTGEETQYF.

CDR3 sequence: CASSLGQGDGNTIYF. In DNA, the CDR3 is TGTGCCAGCAGCTTAGGCCAGGGGGACGGAAACACCATATATTTT. The chain uses TRBV7-2 and TRBJ1-3, with 7 bases matching TRBD1. J was trimmed by 4 bases and V by 1 base; bases with no gene match: 4. The germline V gene has CDR1 SGHTA and CDR2 FQGNSA. The CDR3 has 15 amino acids.

The chain couples TRBV6-5 to TRBJ2-2; D not resolved. Trimming removed 2 bases from V and 4 bases from J, with 5 bases in between. This CDR3 spans 13 amino acids. The germline V gene has CDR1 MNHEY and CDR2 SVGAGI. In DNA form, the CDR3 reads TGTGCCAGCAGTTACCGGAGCACCGGGGAGCTGTTTTTT. Amino acid sequence: CASSYRSTGELFF.

The V call is TRBV5-5, the J call TRBJ1-1, with TRBD1 matching 8 bases. The CDR3 is 15 residues long. With V trimmed by 4 bases and J by 1 base, 6 bases remained unmatched. CDR1 and CDR2 from the germline V gene are SGHKS and YYEKEE (reference sequence). For the CDR3, the DNA is TGTGCCAGCAGCCCGATAGGACAGGGGAACACTGAAGCTTTCTTT. The encoded protein is CASSPIGQGNTEAFF.

This rearrangement joins TRBV19 to TRBJ1-1, with TRBD1 as a possible D gene (6 bases). The CDR3 spans 17 residues. CDR1 and CDR2 (germline): LNHDA, SQIVND (reference sequence). Between the trimmed V and J ends, which lost 6 bases and 1 base, there was a span of 21 bases. CDR3: CASRMTGAEKRNTEAFF. The DNA of the CDR3 is TGTGCCAGTAGAATGACAGGTGCGGAGAAGAGGAACACTGAAGCTTTCTTT.

This clone was detected only a few times. V and J are TRBV19 and TRBJ1-1; the D gene is possibly TRBD1 (5 bases). The ends were cut back, 4 bases at V and 4 bases at J, with 22 bases in the middle. Germline loops: CDR1 LNHDA, CDR2 SQIVND (reference sequence). CDR3 size: 17 residues. CDR3 sequence: CASSRARVKGLVTEAFF. Written as DNA, the CDR3 is TGTGCCAGTAGTAGGGCCAGGGTAAAGGGCTTGGTCACTGAAGCTTTCTTT.

This clone has only one observation. The CDR3 here is CASSLHGGLAGLQETQYF. CDR3 coding DNA: TGCGCCAGCAGCCTACACGGTGGGCTAGCGGGACTCCAAGAGACCCAGTACTTC. The V call is TRBV4-3, the J call TRBJ2-5; 9 bases align to TRBD2. The V gene's germline CDR1 is LGHNA and CDR2 YSLEER. The V and J ends lost 4 bases and 1 base, in that order; junction bases with no gene match: 13. The CDR3 totals 18 residues.

The sample holds one count of this clone. This rearrangement joins TRBV19 to TRBJ1-1; D is ambiguous. The CDR3 has 12 residues. The V gene lost 0 bases and the J gene lost 11 bases, with 10 bases spanning the gap. Germline CDR1 reads LNHDA; CDR2 reads SQIVND (reference sequence). CDR3: CASSIDRHDAFF. The DNA of the CDR3 is TGTGCCAGTAGTATAGATCGACACGACGCTTTCTTT.

A single count supports this clone. This rearrangement joins TRBV9 to TRBJ1-1, with a possible D match to TRBD1 (5 bases). Between the trimmed V and J ends, which lost 0 bases and 1 base, there was a span of 7 bases. Per the germline V gene, CDR1 is SGDLS and CDR2 is YYNGEE. This CDR3 region has 14 residues. The CDR3 DNA is TGTGCCAGCAGCGTAGCGGGGGGGAACACTGAAGCTTTCTTT. The encoded protein is CASSVAGGNTEAFF.

The J gene is TRBJ2-2, the V gene TRBV7-3; possible D gene TRBD1, 5 bases. The germline CDR1 and CDR2 sequences are SGHTA and FQGTGA. Trimming took 0 bases from V and 3 from J, leaving 11 bases between them. This CDR3 contains 16 residues. CDR3 residues: CASSLTSTVDTGELFF. The CDR3 nucleotides read TGTGCCAGCAGCTTAACTTCGACAGTCGACACCGGGGAGCTGTTTTTT. Looking up the rest from reference TRBV7-3 and TRBJ2-2 gives the full variable domain: GAGVSQTPSNKVTEKGKYVELRCDPISGHTALYWYRQSLGQGPEFLIYFQGTGAADDSGLPNDRFFAVRPEGSVSTLKIQRTERGDSAVYLCASSLTSTVDTGELFFGEGSRLTVL.

V gene TRBV28 combines with J gene TRBJ1-4; D gene uncertain. Germline CDR1 and CDR2: MDHEN and SYDVKM. The CDR3 length is 14 residues. Deletions cut 8 bases from V and 0 bases from J, with 10 bases between. The CDR3 sequence: CASRGVSTNEKLFF. The DNA for the CDR3 is TGTGCCAGCCGGGGTGTCTCAACTAATGAAAAACTGTTTTTT.

With regard to this clone: This specimen includes other DNA sequences encoding the same CDR3. This sequence joins TRBV7-3 and TRBJ2-2, with D unresolved. The V end lost 4 bases, the J end lost 1 base, and 4 bases lay between the germline ends. Germline CDR1 SGHTA, CDR2 FQGTGA. The CDR3 is 13 amino acids. CDR3 in DNA: TGTGCCAGCAGCTCCCTGAACACCGGGGAGCTGTTTTTT. It specifies CASSSLNTGELFF.